The 9 T cell receptor beta chains below all came from one sample that was sequenced in a study of shared clonotypes between healthy human individuals. This table comes from immunoSEQ multiplex PCR, and its TCRdb copy is limited to in-frame clones, with some not included. The data hold under 650,000 clones, with approximately 95% observed a single time. Sequenced: naive CD4+ T cells sorted from blood. Stated subset: CD45RA+ positively selected. The source is a young woman in good health.

The chain carries TRBV2 and TRBJ2-7; 7 bases align to TRBD1. The V segment lost 4 bases and the J segment 6 bases; nucleotides outside the gene matches: 6. The CDR3 is 13 amino acids. From germline, CDR1 is SNHLY and CDR2 FYNNEI. In nucleotides, the CDR3 is TGTGCCAGCAGTGGGCAGGGGGAAGGCGAGCAGTACTTC. Amino acids: CASSGQGEGEQYF.

J is TRBJ1-5 and V is TRBV6-1; 10 positions match TRBD1. Losses at the gene ends were 4 bases for V and 7 bases for J; bases not matched to a gene: 10. Germline lookup yields CDR1 MNHNS and CDR2 SASEGT. This CDR3 has 16 residues. CDR3 amino acids: CASSVGAGQGKQPQHF. The CDR3 DNA reads TGTGCCAGCAGTGTTGGGGCGGGACAGGGGAAGCAGCCCCAGCATTTT.

Notes on this clone: One end of the junction varies from germline; a read error may be responsible. This rearrangement joins TRBV10-3 to TRBJ2-7; D is perhaps TRBD1 or TRBD2 (5 bases each). CDR1 and CDR2 from the germline V gene are ENHRY and SYGVKD. There are 15 residues in the CDR3. The CDR3 region has the DNA TGTGCCAGCAGTTACTCCCGGGACGGTCCCTACGAGCAGTACTTC. This codes for CASSYSRDGPYEQYF.

This chain joins TRBV27 and TRBJ1-3; TRBD1 agrees at 8 bases. Per germline, CDR1 MNHEY and CDR2 SMNVEV (reference sequence). V shed 6 bases and J 4 bases; nucleotides not matched to a gene: 8. The CDR3 is 15 amino acids. The CDR3 coding sequence is TGTGCCAGCAGAAAAGCAGGGGGCTTAGGAAACACCATATATTTT. It specifies CASRKAGGLGNTIYF.

The chain carries TRBV2 and TRBJ1-1, with D possibly TRBD1 on 5 matching bases. V dropped 5 bases and J dropped 5 bases, with 15 bases sitting between them. The CDR3 runs to 14 residues. Germline values: CDR1 SNHLY, CDR2 FYNNEI. CDR3 residues: CASSLRQRGTEAFF. The CDR3 region has the DNA TGTGCCAGCAGTCTACGACAGCGAGGAACTGAAGCTTTCTTT.

The chain employs TRBV11-2 and TRBJ2-7; 10 bases are a match to TRBD2. After removal of 5 bases from V and 6 bases from J, the junction contained 13 bases not matched to a gene. The CDR3 totals 16 residues. The germline gives CDR1 SGHAT, CDR2 FQNNGV. CDR3 residues: CASSQDSSGRAGEQYF. The DNA of the CDR3 is TGTGCCAGCAGCCAAGATTCGAGCGGGAGGGCCGGCGAGCAGTACTTC.

V usage is TRBV6-1 and J usage is TRBJ1-5; 10 bases align to TRBD1. The V and J ends lost 6 bases and 6 bases, in that order; junction bases with no gene match: 8. The germline V gene encodes CDR1 MNHNS and CDR2 SASEGT. The CDR3 contains 15 residues. The CDR3 protein is CASSPSGTGAQPQHF. As DNA, the CDR3 is TGTGCCAGCAGCCCTTCCGGGACAGGGGCTCAGCCCCAGCATTTT.

The rearrangement links TRBV28 to TRBJ2-5; weak D call: TRBD1 (6 bases). The end of the DNA is better explained by TRBJ2-7, so the J call may be wrong. The CDR3 is 15 amino acids. Germline values: CDR1 MDHEN, CDR2 SYDVKM. The CDR3 DNA reads as TGTGCCAGCAGCCGTAGACAGGCCCGATCCTACGAGCAGTACTTC. It is translated as CASSRRQARSYEQYF.

The V and J genes are TRBV6-1 and TRBJ2-7; 7 nucleotides line up with TRBD2. Germline lookup yields CDR1 MNHNS and CDR2 SASEGT. There are 13 residues in the CDR3. V lost 6 bases, J lost 4 bases, and 6 bases stayed unmatched. The CDR3 coding sequence is TGTGCCAGCAGAGGGTGGGAGGGTTACGAGCAGTACTTC. Its translation is CASRGWEGYEQYF.